This T cell receptor beta chain was captured in a study of blood T cell repertoires in COVID-19. The overall study: Collection of acute and convalescent COVID-19 samples took place in the United States, Italy and Spain.

Germline V CDR1 and CDR2: SGHDT, YYEEEE. The V gene lost 3 bases and the J gene lost 4 bases, with 16 bases spanning the gap. This CDR3 has 15 residues. Using immunoSEQ multiplex PCR, the repertoire was profiled, and TCRdb retains in-frame clones only, with some absent. This sample yields some 130,000 clones, of which around 88% are seen a single time; 9% to 12% belongs to the top ten. Sequencing used peripheral blood. This TCR was sampled from a man between 50 and 59 years old with acute or convalescent COVID-19. This chain links TRBV5-6 with TRBJ1-2; maybe TRBD1 (6 bases). DNA of the CDR3: TGTGCCAGCAGCTGGTGGACAGAATCGTTCTATGGCTACACCTTC. Translated, it gives CASSWWTESFYGYTF.